The clone carrying this TCR beta chain has only a few counts. Antigen specificity is unknown. The sample comes from a study of T cells after yellow fever vaccination. Study as a whole: The SMART-Seq v4 Ultra Low Input method served to prepare the low-cell-number fractions. Study results and caveats: Secondary responses were weaker yet peaked faster, day 5 versus 15. Among primary-vaccination clones, most reappeared after the booster, at 96% for CD4 and around 91% for CD8.

V lost 0 bases to trimming and J lost 8 bases, with 10 bases between them. CDR1 and CDR2 from the germline V gene are LGHNA and YSLEER. The CDR3 loop spans 13 amino acids. Production of TCR cDNA was by 5'RACE template switching, which also added a universal primer site and UMIs. In TCRdb, the 5' RACE reads were re-called with MiXCR into one record per CDR3 protein. This sample has about 350,000 distinct CDR3 sequences; approximately 8% occur once, and the top ten carry 17%. The TCR sequence derives from a man aged 18 to 29 who received the YFV17D yellow fever vaccine. This sequence joins TRBV4-3 and TRBJ1-1; D is ambiguous. The source material was PBMCs, sampled around 45 days after the first yellow fever vaccination. The CDR3 DNA follows: TGCGCCAGCAGCCAAGATTCTACTTCGGAAGCTTTCTTT. This encodes CASSQDSTSEAFF.